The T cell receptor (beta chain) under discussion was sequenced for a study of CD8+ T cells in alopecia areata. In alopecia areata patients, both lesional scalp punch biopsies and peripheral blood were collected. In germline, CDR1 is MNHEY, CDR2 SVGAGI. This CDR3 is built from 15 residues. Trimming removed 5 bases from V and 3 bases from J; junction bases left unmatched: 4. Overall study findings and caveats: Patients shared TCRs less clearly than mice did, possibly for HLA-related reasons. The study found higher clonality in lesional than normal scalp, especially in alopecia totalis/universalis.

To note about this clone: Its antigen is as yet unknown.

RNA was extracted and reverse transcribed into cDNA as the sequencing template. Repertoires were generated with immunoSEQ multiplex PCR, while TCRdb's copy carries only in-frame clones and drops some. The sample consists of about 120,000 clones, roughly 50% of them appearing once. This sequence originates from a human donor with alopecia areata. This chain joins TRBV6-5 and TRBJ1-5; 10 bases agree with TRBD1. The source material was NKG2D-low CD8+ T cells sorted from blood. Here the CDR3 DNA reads TGTGCCAGCAGTCCTGGGACAGGGGCCAATCAGCCCCAGCATTTT. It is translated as CASSPGTGANQPQHF.